This T cell receptor beta chain came from a study of blood T cell repertoires in COVID-19. Background on the study: The origin of the acute and convalescent COVID-19 samples was the United States, Italy and Spain.

Germline V gives CDR1 MNHEY, CDR2 SVGAGI. This CDR3 comprises 13 residues. The ends were cut back, 8 bases at V and 0 bases at J, with 10 bases in the middle. Seattle patient enrollment occurred during active infection, with longitudinal follow-up thereafter. Original handling: Estimation of nucleated cell counts relied on the amplification of reference gene primers. Using immunoSEQ multiplex PCR, the repertoire was profiled, and TCRdb retains in-frame clones only, with some absent. That table is the source of V, J and clone size, and D and trimming were worked out from the DNA. The sample holds some 190,000 clones, 82% seen once.

This TCR derives from a woman aged 60-75 years with COVID-19, enrolled during active disease. Sequences were obtained from peripheral blood. The V gene is TRBV6-5, the J gene TRBJ1-1; no firm D call. The CDR3 spells CASHDTLNTEAFF. In nucleotides, the CDR3 is TGTGCCAGCCACGACACCTTGAACACTGAAGCTTTCTTT.